The 2 T cell receptor beta chains reported below all come from one sample, sequenced in a study of spatial heterogeneity in lung cancer. TCRdb re-analysed the 5' RACE reads in MiXCR, keeping a single row per CDR3 protein. The sample lists 9,500 to 12,000 distinct CDR3 sequences; approximately 6.5% were seen once. Stated time point: sample taken at primary tumor resection. The sequenced material consisted of unsorted whole RNA from tumor, nontumor lung or frozen PBMC. The input for sequencing was PBMCs, taken at surgery. The receptor set was obtained from a male donor with early-stage non-small cell lung cancer.

This clonotype is large in the sample. This beta chain turned up in a library designed for alpha chains; as an off-target read, its abundance says little. The V and J genes are TRBV9 and TRBJ2-2, with D unclear. V was pared by 3 bases and J by 0 bases, with 3 bases between. CDR3 size: 13 residues. The germline V gene encodes CDR1 SGDLS and CDR2 YYNGEE. This chain's CDR3 is CASSDTNTGELFF. The DNA for the CDR3 is TGTGCCAGCAGCGACACGAACACCGGGGAGCTGTTTTTT.

Worth noting for this clonotype: This beta chain lies outside the target of a library built for alpha chains; its clone size means little. Here the CDR3 reads CTSSRLAGAQSSYNEQFF. For the CDR3, the DNA is TGCACCAGCAGCCGACTAGCGGGAGCCCAGAGCTCCTACAATGAGCAGTTCTTC. The rearrangement joins TRBV1 to TRBJ2-1; the table calls TRBD2, which could not be checked here. TRBV1 is a documented pseudogene. The CDR3 has 18 residues.